A selection of T cell receptor beta chains follows, all from one sample in a study of circulating tumor DNA in untreated peripheral T-cell lymphoma. Repertoires were generated with immunoSEQ multiplex PCR, while TCRdb's copy carries only in-frame clones and drops some. The sample has almost 9,000 clones, roughly 85% seen once; the top ten hold about 1.9%. Sequencing was carried out using tumor tissue. The receptors derive from a human donor with peripheral T-cell lymphoma. Each CDR3 is given with its conserved first and last residue. A D gene is named only where the DNA matches it firmly.

J,V,D,CDR3
TRBJ2-2,TRBV6-4,-,CASSLGGTGELFF
TRBJ1-1,TRBV6-7,TRBD1,CASSYPDRGDTEAFF
TRBJ2-7,TRBV15,-,CATCSLSRVVFEQYF
TRBJ1-1,TRBV6-8,-,CASRRTEYTEAFF
TRBJ1-5,TRBV11-3,-,CASSLVTLDQPQHF
TRBJ1-3,TRBV19,TRBD1,CASSQQGAAGNTIYF
TRBJ1-1,TRBV11-3,TRBD1,CASSPLTGLAEAFF
TRBJ1-1,TRBV19,TRBD1,CASTLGGGVTEAFF
TRBJ1-2,TRBV6-8,-,CASSLQGDGYTF
TRBJ1-1,TRBV30,-,CAWRGPGREAFF
TRBJ1-4,TRBV29-1,-,CSVKLGTSNEKLFF
TRBJ2-7,TRBV6-8,TRBD1,CASSYVGSLTGDPYEQYF
TRBJ1-4,TRBV19,-,CATRRDTREKLFF
TRBJ1-2,TRBV28,-,CASSSASAYNYGYTF
TRBJ1-6,TRBV25-1,-,CASSESLWTGNSPLHF
TRBJ2-3,TRBV18,-,CASSLRTVTDTQYF
TRBJ1-1,TRBV30,-,CAWGTQGNTEAFF
TRBJ1-1,TRBV1,-,CASSQRSTNTEAFF
TRBJ1-2,TRBV19,TRBD1,CASSIWDSAYGYTF
TRBJ2-3,TRBV10-3,-,CAISESPPSDLTDTQYF
TRBJ1-1,TRBV6-8,TRBD1,CASSPGQLEAFF
TRBJ2-3,TRBV10-2,-,CASSPGTWADTQYF
TRBJ1-2,TRBV11-3,TRBD1,CASSLGQQTYGYTF
TRBJ1-4,TRBV6-8,-,CASSPTRLTATNEKLFF
TRBJ1-5,TRBV30,-,CAWSPGEESQPQHF
TRBJ2-2,TRBV30,-,CAWKLWDTNTGELFF
TRBJ2-1,TRBV10-2,-,CASSPGRGSYNEQFF
TRBJ1-1,TRBV11-3,-,CASSLGTGRNTEAFF
TRBJ2-1,TRBV14,TRBD2,CASSQRGGPYNEQFF
TRBJ2-7,TRBV18,-,CASSERVDYEQYF
TRBJ1-5,TRBV19,TRBD1,CASSIDYRGQPQHF
TRBJ1-5,TRBV19,-,CASSMSFGYQPQHF
TRBJ2-2,TRBV6-7,-,CVSRAENTGELFF
TRBJ1-1,TRBV12-5,-,CASGSGRGPWTEAFF
TRBJ2-5,TRBV23-1,TRBD1,CASSQGQGPEKTQYF
TRBJ2-7,TRBV7-6,TRBD1,CASSLAEGQGINEQYF
TRBJ1-4,TRBV29-1,-,CSVVPGAGGEKLFF
TRBJ1-5,TRBV27,-,CASSLTLDHQPQHF
TRBJ2-7,TRBV15,-,CATRARWSSYEQYF
TRBJ1-1,TRBV6-8,-,CASSYLGVGSTEAFF
TRBJ1-1,TRBV19,TRBD1,CASSMGQGLKNTEAFF
TRBJ1-1,TRBV6-1,-,CAISEEGRLEGAEAFF
TRBJ1-2,TRBV4-1,TRBD1,CASSQAGTGPYGYTF
TRBJ1-1,TRBV25-1,-,CASSEDQMNTEAFF
TRBJ2-2,TRBV11-3,TRBD2,CASSSRREGSTGELFF
TRBJ2-7,TRBV30,-,CAWTGKVLSYEQYF
TRBJ2-3,TRBV6-9,-,CTSSTQLGRISTDTQYF